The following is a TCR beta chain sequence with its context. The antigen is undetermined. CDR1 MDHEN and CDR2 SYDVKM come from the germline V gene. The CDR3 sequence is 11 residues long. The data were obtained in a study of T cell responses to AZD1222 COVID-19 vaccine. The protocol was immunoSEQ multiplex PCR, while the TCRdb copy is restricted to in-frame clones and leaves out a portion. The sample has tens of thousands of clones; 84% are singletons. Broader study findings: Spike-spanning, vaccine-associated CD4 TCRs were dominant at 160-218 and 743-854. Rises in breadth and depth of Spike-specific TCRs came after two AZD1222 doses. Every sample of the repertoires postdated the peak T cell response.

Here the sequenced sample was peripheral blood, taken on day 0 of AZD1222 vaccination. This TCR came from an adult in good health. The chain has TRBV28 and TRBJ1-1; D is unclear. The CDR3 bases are TGTGAAACCCAGATGAACACTGAAGCTTTCTTT. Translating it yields CETQMNTEAFF.